This TCR beta chain derives from a study of CDR3 diversity in severe acne. J lost 5 bases, V lost 6 bases, and 6 bases had no gene match. Germline V CDR1 and CDR2: MDHEN, SYDVKM. The CDR3 loop spans 14 amino acids. TCRdb independently ran MiXCR on the PCR reads; one entry per CDR3 protein. The data show 89,000 or so distinct CDR3 sequences, with 45% to 55% seen just once and over 9.5% held by the top ten. This clonotype was seen at least ten times. What was sequenced was blood. The origin of this receptor is a male donor in good health, serving as a control. J is TRBJ2-5 and V is TRBV28; 10 nucleotides match TRBD1. CDR3 in DNA: TGTGCCAGCAGCTCGACAGGGGGCCGGGAGACCCAGTACTTC. This encodes CASSSTGGRETQYF.